This is a list of T cell receptor beta chains from one sample in a study of blood T cell repertoires in COVID-19. The table came from immunoSEQ multiplex PCR; TCRdb's copy has only in-frame clones and leaves some out. The data show 60,000 to 75,000 clones, roughly 91% seen once. The sample taken for sequencing was peripheral blood. All receptors derive from a human donor in a cohort sampled during active COVID-19. Both conserved end residues are part of each CDR3. D genes are given only for firm matches. The listing skips clone size in some rows; elsewhere it reads once, few, many or a size class.

TRBJ2-1,TRBD2,15,-,TRBV19,TGTGCCAGTAGTATGGGACTAGCGGCTTTGGATGAGCAGTTCTTC,CASSMGLAALDEQFF
TRBJ1-1,-,13,-,TRBV19,TGTGCCAGTAGCCTGTGGGCGGGGACTGAAGCTTTCTTT,CASSLWAGTEAFF
TRBJ1-4,TRBD1,15,-,TRBV19,TGTGCCAGTAGTCCCCGGGACAGCACAAATGAAAAACTGTTTTTT,CASSPRDSTNEKLFF
TRBJ2-2,-,16,-,TRBV7-2,TGTGCCAGCAGCTTAGACAGGGTGAGGAGCACCGGGGAGCTGTTTTTT,CASSLDRVRSTGELFF
TRBJ2-1,-,12,-,TRBV11-2,TGTGCCAGCAGCTCGGAGGGAAATGAGCAGTTCTTC,CASSSEGNEQFF
TRBJ2-7,-,12,few,TRBV18,TGTGCCAGCTCACCAGCTAGCGCCGAGCAGTACTTC,CASSPASAEQYF
TRBJ2-7,-,16,few,TRBV4-2,TGTGCCAGCAGCCAAGTTGGGAGGGGGGTCCTCGGCGAGCAGTACTTC,CASSQVGRGVLGEQYF
TRBJ2-1,TRBD2,21,-,TRBV19,TGTGCCAGGCCCGGACGCCCCACCGCTTCCGGGACTAGCGGACTTTACAATGAGCAGTTCTTC,CARPGRPTASGTSGLYNEQFF
TRBJ2-7,TRBD2,13,-,TRBV14,TGTGCCACCACTAGCGGGAGCGGGTACGAGCAGTACTTC,CATTSGSGYEQYF
TRBJ2-3,TRBD2,13,-,TRBV10-3,TGTGCCATCCAGCTAGCGGGCACAGATACGCAGTATTTT,CAIQLAGTDTQYF
TRBJ2-2,TRBD2,16,-,TRBV9,TGTGCCAGCAGCGTAGCTAGCGGGAGAGGGCCCGGGGAGCTGTTTTTT,CASSVASGRGPGELFF
TRBJ2-1,-,11,-,TRBV20-1,TGCAGTGCTTCCCTCGACACGGAGCAGTTCTTC,CSASLDTEQFF
TRBJ1-1,-,13,-,TRBV30,TGTGCCTGTCAAATGGGGAGTAACACTGAAGCTTTCTTT,CACQMGSNTEAFF
TRBJ2-1,-,12,-,TRBV6-4,TGTGCCAGCAGTGACGGACCGGGAGAGCAGTTCTTC,CASSDGPGEQFF
TRBJ2-3,-,14,-,TRBV3-1/TRBV3-2,TGTGCCAGCAGCCAAGACCTAGCAGCAGATACGCAGTATTTT,CASSQDLAADTQYF
TRBJ2-5,-,13,-,TRBV29-1,TGCAGCGTTGAAGATCTGCGTCAAGAGACCCAGTACTTC,CSVEDLRQETQYF
TRBJ2-1,TRBD1,15,-,TRBV5-4,TGTGCCAGCAGCAGGGACAGGGGGCCCTACAATGAGCAGTTCTTC,CASSRDRGPYNEQFF
TRBJ2-2,TRBD1,16,-,TRBV9,TGTGCCAGCAGCCTCGGGACAGGGCCGGACACCGGGGAGCTGTTTTTT,CASSLGTGPDTGELFF
TRBJ1-1,-,15,-,TRBV19,TGTGCCAGTAGTGGAATACAGGGATGGGGCACTGAAGCTTTCTTT,CASSGIQGWGTEAFF
TRBJ1-5,-,14,once,TRBV6-5,TGTGCCAGCAGTTACTCCCAGAGCAATCAGCCCCAGCATTTT,CASSYSQSNQPQHF
TRBJ2-2,TRBD1,15,-,TRBV19,TGTGCCAGTAGTTCGTGGACAGGGGGCAGCGGGGAGCTGTTTTTT,CASSSWTGGSGELFF
TRBJ2-3,-,14,once,TRBV7-3,TGTGCCAGCAGCTCCGGCGAGGGAACAGATACGCAGTATTTT,CASSSGEGTDTQYF
TRBJ2-1,-,16,-,TRBV27,TGTGCCAGCAGTTCGCCACAGGGCGGGAGACACAATGAGCAGTTCTTC,CASSSPQGGRHNEQFF
TRBJ1-2,-,13,-,TRBV27,TGTGCCAGCAGTTTAAGGGGAGGTGGTGGCTACACCTTC,CASSLRGGGGYTF
TRBJ1-2,TRBD1,15,-,TRBV5-1,TGCGCCAGCAGCTTGGAGGGACAGCTAAACTATGGCTACACCTTC,CASSLEGQLNYGYTF
TRBJ1-5,-,13,-,TRBV10-2,TGCGCTAGCAGTGGCGGGATCTCTCAGCCCCAGCATTTT,CASSGGISQPQHF
TRBJ2-3,-,12,-,TRBV27,TGTGCCAGCGCGGGGTTGGAAGATACGCAGTATTTT,CASAGLEDTQYF
TRBJ2-2,TRBD1,15,once,TRBV3-1/TRBV3-2,TGTGCCAGCAGCCCTACAGGGGGCAAATCCGGGGAGCTGTTTTTT,CASSPTGGKSGELFF
TRBJ2-7,-,13,-,TRBV19,TGTGCCAGTAGTAGAGGGGACAAATACGAGCAGTACTTC,CASSRGDKYEQYF
TRBJ2-5,-,14,-,TRBV2,TGTGCCAGCAGTGGGCTAGCCGGGTCGGAGACCCAGTACTTC,CASSGLAGSETQYF
TRBJ2-2,TRBD1,18,-,TRBV4-1,TGCGCCAGCAGCCTTCATCGCTGGACAGGGGTGAACACCGGGGAGCTGTTTTTT,CASSLHRWTGVNTGELFF